This T cell receptor beta chain was captured in a study of immune evolution from preneoplasia to lung adenocarcinoma. Study-wide results and caveats: Later-stage lesions seemingly showed higher T cell density and diversity than normal lung. From normal lung to invasive adenocarcinoma, top clone frequencies appeared to decrease.

The repertoire was sequenced with immunoSEQ multiplex PCR; TCRdb's copy has only in-frame clones and lacks some. This repertoire shows 4,900 or so clones, about 78% found once; its top ten account for 10% to 12%. Patient tissue came from resections in Japan or China, 2014–2017. Germline V gene sequence: CDR1 MDHEN, CDR2 SYDVKM. The CDR3 loop spans 12 amino acids. The J segment lost 10 bases and the V segment lost 10 bases, leaving 9 bases of the junction unmatched. A remark on this clone: Its antigen remains unidentified.

Input material: FFPE minimally invasive lung adenocarcinoma tissue. This TCR was sampled from a person aged 60 to 85 with lung adenocarcinoma. The chain uses TRBV28 and TRBJ2-2, with 7 bases aligning to TRBD2. The CDR3 protein is CATSGLAEELFF. The DNA for the CDR3 is TGTGCCACCTCCGGGCTAGCGGAGGAGCTGTTTTTT.